This TCR beta chain derives from a study of cytomegalovirus exposure and HLA in healthy donors. About the research overall: In a previous analysis, some 110 million unique TCR beta sequences were found from 150 million to 200 million T cells.

PCR employed 60 Vbeta and 13 Jbeta primers. Assay: immunoSEQ multiplex PCR; the TCRdb copy retains only in-frame clones and omits some. The data show 65,000 to 90,000 clones, 65% to 80% seen once. The germline V gene has CDR1 SGDLS and CDR2 YYNGEE. There are 17 residues in the CDR3. With V trimmed by 5 bases and J by 0 bases, 10 bases remained unmatched. Material: PBMCs. The sequence was obtained from a man aged 70-80 years in good health and CMV-seronegative. The chain recombines TRBV9 with TRBJ2-1; TRBD2 matches 8 bases. CDR3 amino acids: CASRPYSGASSYNEQFF. The CDR3 DNA follows: TGTGCCAGCAGACCCTATAGCGGGGCGAGCTCCTACAATGAGCAGTTCTTC.